This is a list of T cell receptor beta chains from one sample in a study of identical twins. From the 5' RACE reads, TCRdb called clonotypes with MiXCR, one entry per CDR3 protein. The sample includes about 700,000 distinct CDR3 sequences, around 6% of them seen just once. Sequences were obtained from naive T cells sorted from blood. The receptor source for this set is a man younger than 30 in good health. Both conserved end residues are part of each CDR3.

v_gene,CDR3aa
TRBV6-1,CASIPRGETGELFF
TRBV28,CASILGGSDTQYF
TRBV29-1,CSVSDTPQETQYF
TRBV12-3/TRBV12-4,CASSLNRPTGELFF
TRBV9,CASSGGGGSDLYEQYF
TRBV7-9,CASSSGQGNGNEQFF
TRBV28,CATADSGVYNEQFF
TRBV10-3,CAISGGLAGARTYNEQFF
TRBV20-1,CSASFTSGSEQFF
TRBV7-9,CATERVNTGELFF
TRBV29-1,CSVEGTGRYGYTF
TRBV7-2,CASSWDPGLTEAFF
TRBV20-1,CSAPTGNTIYF
TRBV21-1,CASSNRASGGPYEQYF
TRBV19,CASRRTDIQYF
TRBV6-1,CASNSQREGPYNEQFF
TRBV7-9,CASRSMTGAYNSPLHF
TRBV20-1,CSARATGGEQYF
TRBV6-1,CASADSSGRGNEQFF
TRBV27,CASKPGGGPAEQFF
TRBV2,CASSALVGLAGVGNEQFF
TRBV28,CASSSGTGLPYEQYF
TRBV10-3,CAISPAQSTGELFF
TRBV10-3,CAISGGETQYF
TRBV4-2,CASSPGLASYEQYF
TRBV5-5,CASSLFSGNTDTQYF
TRBV12-3/TRBV12-4,CASSLAGYNQPQHF
TRBV29-1,CSVERLPPSYNEQFF
TRBV19,CASKRDTQETQYF
TRBV2,CANSPGQPYEQYF
TRBV3-1,CASSQESRRPYNEQFF
TRBV7-8,CASSLAGTRGNEQFF
TRBV6-2/TRBV6-3,CASRNSGYYNEQFF
TRBV3-1,CASRTRDRGTEAFF
TRBV6-5,CASSYLADPIDTQYF
TRBV20-1,CSARPGSGSTGELFF
TRBV11-2,CASSHGIRNSNEKLFF
TRBV2,CASSDARGMSNQPQHF
TRBV12-3/TRBV12-4,CASNLQGNQPQHF
TRBV9,CASTQGLAGSETQYF
TRBV7-9,CASSSSDTVNEQFF
TRBV15,CATSRVASGRAPPSWTQYF
TRBV24-1,CATSDPGLAGGNEQFF
TRBV19,CASSTSALMNTEAFF
TRBV7-7,CASSWGTGKKETQYF
TRBV29-1,CSVEGGESTEAFF
TRBV12-3/TRBV12-4,CASSPPTAYTEAFF
TRBV24-1,CATSDALASDEQFF